The 28 T cell receptor beta chains given below trace back to one sample, sequenced in a study of blood T cell repertoires in COVID-19. Sequencing was performed with immunoSEQ multiplex PCR; in TCRdb, only in-frame clones are kept and a portion is missing. This repertoire shows roughly 150,000 clones, 89% found once; its top ten account for approximately 3%. What was sequenced was peripheral blood. The receptors originated from a man in his sixties with acute or convalescent COVID-19.

This clone has only one observation. The CDR3: CATSDPRTGGTDTQYF. DNA for the CDR3: TGTGCCACCAGTGATCCCAGGACAGGGGGCACAGATACGCAGTATTTT. The chain recombines TRBV24-1 with TRBJ2-3; 9 nucleotides match TRBD1. The CDR3 sequence is 16 residues long. The junction had 4 bases not matched to a gene; V was cut back by 3 bases and J by 1 base. Germline assignment: CDR1 KGHDR and CDR2 SFDVKD.

This chain joins TRBV7-2 and TRBJ2-7; 9 bases are shared with TRBD2. This CDR3 contains 15 residues. The germline V gene encodes CDR1 SGHTA and CDR2 FQGNSA. The V and J ends lost 2 bases and 4 bases, in that order; junction bases with no gene match: 6. The CDR3 DNA sequence: TGTGCCAGCAGCTTATATAGCGGGGGAGGTTACGAGCAGTACTTC. Translation: CASSLYSGGGYEQYF.

This chain joins TRBV7-2 and TRBJ2-2; 9 bases line up with TRBD2. After removal of 5 bases from V and 7 bases from J, the junction contained 14 bases not matched to a gene. CDR3 size: 17 residues. From germline, CDR1 is SGHTA and CDR2 FQGNSA. The CDR3 nucleotides are TGTGCCAGCAGCCCAATCGGTATGGGACTAGCTAGCGGGGAGCTGTTTTTT. It translates to CASSPIGMGLASGELFF.

V gene TRBV6-6 combines with J gene TRBJ1-2; D gene uncertain. Deletions cut 4 bases from V and 3 bases from J, with 6 bases between. There are 12 residues in the CDR3. The germline V gene encodes CDR1 MNHNY and CDR2 SVGAGI (reference sequence). The CDR3 region has the DNA TGTGCCAGCAGTTTTGGAGACTATGGCTACACCTTC. This codes for CASSFGDYGYTF.

The genes are TRBV6-6 and TRBJ2-6; 8 positions match TRBD2. J was trimmed by 0 bases and V by 7 bases; bases with no gene match: 11. The CDR3 is 18 amino acids. Per the germline V gene, CDR1 is MNHNY and CDR2 is SVGAGI (reference sequence). The CDR3 region is CASNRGGAQGSGANVLTF. CDR3 DNA sequence: TGTGCCAGCAATCGGGGGGGGGCACAGGGCTCTGGGGCCAACGTCCTGACTTTC.

The genes are TRBV6-5 and TRBJ2-2; D is perhaps TRBD2 (6 bases). V was pared by 4 bases and J by 4 bases, with 16 bases between. This CDR3 spans 16 amino acids. CDR1 is MNHEY and CDR2 is SVGAGI in the germline V gene. CDR3 residues: CASSFSAGTFTGELFF. DNA of the CDR3: TGTGCCAGCAGTTTCTCCGCGGGGACCTTCACCGGGGAGCTGTTTTTT.

CDR3 coding DNA: TGTGCCAGCAGCGTAGCGCGGGATACGCAGTATTTT. It encodes CASSVARDTQYF. J is TRBJ2-3 and V is TRBV9; D unresolved. The CDR3 is made up of 12 amino acids. CDR1 and CDR2 from the germline V gene are SGDLS and YYNGEE. The V end was cut by 0 bases, the J end by 6 bases, with 5 bases between.

A word on this clone: A junction boundary mismatches the germline segment, possibly from a read error. J is TRBJ2-2 and V is TRBV18; D is perhaps TRBD2 (6 bases). Germline V lookup: CDR1 KGHSH, CDR2 LQKENI. The CDR3 runs 14 residues. The CDR3 is CASSPGLNIGELFF. As DNA, the CDR3 is TGTGCCAGCTCACCGGGACTGAACATCGGGGAGCTGTTTTTT.

CDR3 sequence reads: CASSQDGRGANIQYF. Written as DNA, the CDR3 is TGCGCCAGCAGCCAAGACGGGCGGGGGGCGAACATTCAGTACTTC. J is TRBJ2-4 and V is TRBV4-1; 8 nucleotides line up with TRBD2. V gave up 0 bases and J gave up 7 bases; unmatched junction bases: 5. Germline lookup yields CDR1 MGHRA and CDR2 YSYEKL. The CDR3 has 15 amino acids.

This clone was detected once. This rearrangement joins TRBV6-5 to TRBJ2-7; 8 nucleotides agree with TRBD1. This CDR3 region has 15 residues. The V gene's germline CDR1 is MNHEY and CDR2 SVGAGI. V was clipped by 7 bases and J by 3 bases; unmatched bases: 11. The CDR3 DNA reads TGTGCCAGCAAGAAACAGGGGGAACTTAACTACGAGCAGTACTTC. Translation gives CASKKQGELNYEQYF.

The chain recombines TRBV5-8 with TRBJ2-1; 14 bases align to TRBD2. This CDR3 is built from 16 residues. Germline V CDR1 and CDR2: SGHTS, YDEGEE. The J segment lost 10 bases and the V segment lost 0 bases, leaving 6 bases of the junction unmatched. CDR3 region: CASSLAGTSGGGEQFF. The CDR3 DNA reads TGTGCCAGCAGCTTGGCGGGGACTAGCGGGGGAGGAGAGCAGTTCTTC.

V and J are TRBV4-2 and TRBJ1-1; 7 nucleotides line up with TRBD1. The trim removed 1 base at V and 7 bases at J, leaving 9 bases unmatched. The CDR3 consists of 15 residues. CDR1 and CDR2 from the germline V gene are LGHNA and YNFKEQ. CDR3 amino acids: CASSQATGRNNEAFF. The CDR3 DNA reads as TGTGCCAGCAGCCAAGCGACAGGGCGCAATAATGAAGCTTTCTTT.

This clone was counted a few times. The gene calls are TRBV18 and TRBJ1-6; D possibly corresponds to TRBD1 (6 bases). CDR3 length: 13 amino acids. Germline-derived CDR1 and CDR2 are KGHSH and LQKENI. V dropped 5 bases and J dropped 7 bases, with 9 bases sitting between them. The CDR3 is CASSSGQNSPLHF. In DNA form, the CDR3 reads TGTGCCAGCTCATCCGGACAGAATTCACCCCTCCACTTT. Full variable domain (remainder filled in from reference TRBV18 and TRBJ1-6): NAGVMQNPRHLVRRRGQEARLRCSPMKGHSHVYWYRQLPEEGLKFMVYLQKENIIDESGMPKERFSAEFPKEGPSILRIQQVVRGDSAAYFCASSSGQNSPLHFGNGTRLTVT.

The chain uses TRBV6-5 and TRBJ1-1; the D is unclear. The CDR3 length is 14 residues. V lost 7 bases and J 0 bases, leaving 12 bases between the germline ends. The germline CDR1 and CDR2 sequences are MNHEY and SVGAGI. The CDR3 loop is CASTDRGLNTEAFF. CDR3 coding DNA: TGTGCCAGCACCGACCGGGGTTTGAACACTGAAGCTTTCTTT.

This sequence joins TRBV7-6 and TRBJ2-7; 9 bases align to TRBD1. This CDR3 has 15 amino acids. Trimming removed 1 base from V and 3 bases from J; junction bases left unmatched: 4. Germline lookup yields CDR1 SGHVS and CDR2 FNYEAQ. In DNA, the CDR3 is TGTGCCAGCAGCTTAGAAGGACAGGGGCTCTACGAGCAGTACTTC. It specifies CASSLEGQGLYEQYF. The whole variable domain, filled in from reference TRBV7-6 and TRBJ2-7, reads GAGVSQSPRYKVTKRGQDVALRCDPISGHVSLYWYRQALGQGPEFLTYFNYEAQQDKSGLPNDRFSAERPEGSISTLTIQRTEQRDSAMYRCASSLEGQGLYEQYFGPGTRLTVT.

This chain links TRBV19 with TRBJ1-1, with D possibly matching TRBD1 (5 bases). Trimming removed 2 bases from V and 11 bases from J, with 12 bases in between. The CDR3 extends over 12 amino acids. Per the germline V gene, CDR1 is LNHDA and CDR2 is SQIVND (reference sequence). The CDR3 sequence is CASSIQGGEAFF. CDR3 coding DNA: TGTGCCAGTAGTATACAGGGAGGAGAGGCTTTCTTT.

The V gene is TRBV12-5, the J gene TRBJ1-5; tentative D call: TRBD1 (5 bases). The V gene lost 3 bases and the J gene lost 2 bases, with 14 bases spanning the gap. Germline loops: CDR1 LGHNT, CDR2 FRNRAP. The CDR3 extends over 16 amino acids. The CDR3 nucleotides are TGTGCTAGTGGTTTCCTTGCGGGGCGCGGCAATCAGCCCCAGCATTTT. It yields the protein CASGFLAGRGNQPQHF.

This chain uses TRBV6-5 with TRBJ1-2; 8 nucleotides agree with TRBD1. Germline values: CDR1 MNHEY, CDR2 SVGAGI. The CDR3 has 14 amino acids. Trimming at V came to 6 bases and at J to 5 bases, leaving 8 bases not matched to a gene. The CDR3 DNA follows: TGTGCCAGCAGCCGGACAGGGACTCATTATGGCTACACCTTC. This encodes CASSRTGTHYGYTF.

The rearrangement uses TRBV28 and TRBJ1-4, with D possibly TRBD1 on 5 matching bases. The CDR3 loop spans 15 amino acids. The V gene's germline CDR1 is MDHEN and CDR2 SYDVKM. V lost 5 bases, J lost 5 bases, and 15 bases lay in between. The CDR3 loop reads CASSPPGGGNEKLFF. The CDR3 nucleotides are TGTGCCAGCAGTCCCCCCGGGGGGGGAAATGAAAAACTGTTTTTT.

V gene TRBV19 combines with J gene TRBJ1-2, with no clear D. The germline CDR1 and CDR2 sequences are LNHDA and SQIVND (reference sequence). The CDR3 consists of 16 residues. V was cut by 3 bases and J by 0 bases, with 14 bases left in between. This chain's CDR3 is CASSIMGGVTNYGYTF. In DNA form, the CDR3 reads TGTGCCAGTAGTATTATGGGCGGGGTGACTAACTATGGCTACACCTTC.

This sequence joins TRBV5-4 and TRBJ2-4, with D possibly TRBD1 on 5 matching bases. This CDR3 has 15 residues. CDR1 is SGHNT, CDR2 YYREEE, per germline (reference sequence). Trimming stripped 0 bases from V and 8 bases from J, with 15 bases between. The CDR3 DNA reads TGTGCCAGCAGCTTGGCGTTGGGGCCCGAATACATTCAGTACTTC. Translation gives CASSLALGPEYIQYF.

This chain connects TRBV4-1 to TRBJ2-7; 7 bases are shared with TRBD2. The V and J ends lost 4 bases and 2 bases, in that order; junction bases with no gene match: 14. The CDR3 has 17 amino acids. Per the germline V gene, CDR1 is MGHRA and CDR2 is YSYEKL. The DNA for the CDR3 is TGCGCCAGCAGCCGCAAAAGCGGGGAAGGGCCGACCTACGAGCAGTACTTC. Its protein is CASSRKSGEGPTYEQYF.

This sequence joins TRBV5-8 and TRBJ2-1; maybe TRBD1 (5 bases). The CDR3 loop spans 16 amino acids. Germline V CDR1 and CDR2: SGHTS, YDEGEE. The V end lost 2 bases, the J end lost 4 bases, and 16 bases lay between the germline ends. In DNA, the CDR3 is TGTGCCAGCAGCTTTCCCCGACAGCCAGGGTACAATGAGCAGTTCTTC. Translation gives CASSFPRQPGYNEQFF.

The chain recombines TRBV6-5 with TRBJ1-2; possibly TRBD1 for D (5 bases). This CDR3 has 15 amino acids. Trimming removed 0 bases from V and 7 bases from J, with 15 bases in between. The germline CDR1 and CDR2 sequences are MNHEY and SVGAGI. CDR3 in DNA: TGTGCCAGCAGTTACTCGACCAATCGTAGGGGTGGCTACACCTTC. Protein: CASSYSTNRRGGYTF.

The rearrangement uses TRBV15 and TRBJ1-2; TRBD1 aligns across 8 bases. This CDR3 comprises 19 residues. Looked up from germline, CDR1 is LNHNV and CDR2 is YYDKDF (reference sequence). The ends lost 0 bases at V and 7 bases at J; junction bases unmatched: 19. The CDR3 bases are TGTGCCACCAGCAGAGATGCAGTTATGGCTGAGACAGGGGAGTCTGGCTACACCTTC. Protein product: CATSRDAVMAETGESGYTF. Based on the CDR3 plus reference TRBV15 and TRBJ1-2, the full variable domain is DAMVIQNPRYQVTQFGKPVTLSCSQTLNHNVMYWYQQKSSQAPKLLFHYYDKDFNNEADTPDNFQSRRPNTSFCFLDIRSPGLGDTAMYLCATSRDAVMAETGESGYTFGSGTRLTVV.

J is TRBJ2-6 and V is TRBV7-2; D gene ambiguous. V lost 1 base and J 0 bases, leaving 10 bases between the germline ends. Germline V gives CDR1 SGHTA, CDR2 FQGNSA. The CDR3 has 17 amino acids. This CDR3 is CASSLGLIFSGANVLTF. CDR3 nucleotide sequence: TGTGCCAGCAGCTTAGGACTTATTTTCTCTGGGGCCAACGTCCTGACTTTC.

Worth noting for this clone: Other DNA sequences in this specimen translate into the identical CDR3. The chain has TRBV18 and TRBJ1-2; a possible D gene is TRBD1 (5 bases). The CDR3 has 14 residues. Trimming took off 3 bases at V and 2 bases at J, with 10 bases between the two ends. The germline V gene encodes CDR1 KGHSH and CDR2 LQKENI. CDR3 protein: CASSPTGENYGYTF. In DNA, the CDR3 is TGTGCCAGCTCACCTACAGGAGAAAACTATGGCTACACCTTC.

CDR3 protein: CASSYSTGLNTEAFF. DNA for the CDR3: TGTGCCAGCAGTTACTCAACAGGGTTGAACACTGAAGCTTTCTTT. The chain employs TRBV6-5 and TRBJ1-1; a weak D match, TRBD1 (6 bases). The V end lost 0 bases, the J end lost 0 bases, and 8 bases lay between the germline ends. Per the germline V gene, CDR1 is MNHEY and CDR2 is SVGAGI. This CDR3 spans 15 amino acids.